A single sample gave rise to the 7 T cell receptor beta chains below, sequenced in a study of T cell changes during pregnancy in multiple sclerosis. TCRdb's table, derived via immunoSEQ multiplex PCR, lists solely in-frame clones and lacks some. The sample has tens of thousands of clones, around 90% seen once. Sequenced here: peripheral blood, sampled in the first trimester of pregnancy. These receptors came from a female donor in good health, enrolled as a control in a pregnancy study.

The chain combines TRBV10-3 with TRBJ1-1; 9 bases match TRBD1. Germline-derived CDR1 and CDR2 are ENHRY and SYGVKD. This CDR3 has 13 residues. V lost 10 bases, J lost 5 bases, and 8 bases stayed unmatched. The DNA for the CDR3 is TGTGCCACCCTGGGACAGGGAGATACTGAAGCTTTCTTT. This gives the protein CATLGQGDTEAFF.

This clone came up a few times. The chain joins TRBV14 to TRBJ2-1; D is perhaps TRBD1 (5 bases). CDR3 length: 13 amino acids. Trimming took off 5 bases at V and 9 bases at J, with 14 bases between the two ends. CDR1 is SGHDN and CDR2 is FVKESK in the germline V gene. The CDR3 DNA sequence: TGTGCCAGCAGCAACCATCTTGACAGTGAGCAGTTCTTC. It codes for CASSNHLDSEQFF.

This chain joins TRBV21-1 and TRBJ2-1; no check of the table's D call, TRBD2, against the DNA was made. TRBV21-1 is a listed pseudogene. The CDR3 runs 19 residues. This chain's CDR3 is CASSWDGTSGRPGLNEQFF. For the CDR3, the DNA is TGTGCCAGCAGTTGGGACGGGACTAGCGGGAGGCCCGGGCTTAATGAGCAGTTCTTC.

The chain couples TRBV11-3 to TRBJ1-2; D perhaps matches TRBD1 (6 bases). With 1 base removed from V and 4 bases from J, the gap between germline ends came to 7 bases. There are 13 residues in the CDR3. The germline V gene has CDR1 SGHNT and CDR2 YENEEA. The CDR3 loop is CASSLGTAYGYTF. The CDR3 DNA sequence: TGTGCCAGCAGCTTAGGGACAGCCTATGGCTACACCTTC.

CDR3 sequence: CASSPHSWYEQYF. CDR3 DNA: TGTGCCAGCAGTCCCCACTCGTGGTACGAGCAGTACTTC. J is TRBJ2-7 and V is TRBV6-5, with D uncertain. Germline CDR1 is MNHEY and CDR2 is SVGAGI. V lost 5 bases, J lost 4 bases, and 12 bases lay in between. The CDR3 is 13 amino acids.

The rearrangement joins TRBV5-1 to TRBJ2-3, with TRBD2 matching 10 bases. Trimming cost V 3 bases and J 0 bases; bases outside gene matches: 4. This CDR3 has 16 residues. Germline V gives CDR1 SGHRS, CDR2 YFSETQ. CDR3 region: CASSSGTSASTDTQYF. CDR3 nucleotide sequence: TGCGCCAGCAGCTCCGGGACTAGCGCTAGCACAGATACGCAGTATTTT.

The table lists this clone with a count of one. The CDR3 DNA reads TGTGCCAGCGATGGGGGGGGCGACACCGGGGAGCTGTTTTTT. Protein product: CASDGGGDTGELFF. The V gene is TRBV28, the J gene TRBJ2-2; D might be TRBD2 (7 bases). The germline CDR1 and CDR2 sequences are MDHEN and SYDVKM. The CDR3 totals 14 residues. With 8 bases removed from V and 3 bases from J, the gap between germline ends came to 13 bases.